This T cell receptor (beta chain) was captured by sequencing in a study of blood T cells in healthy people across ages. CDR3 length: 14 residues. The V gene lost 0 bases and the J gene lost 9 bases, with 11 bases spanning the gap. The germline V gene has CDR1 ENHRY and CDR2 SYGVKD. Regarding this clonotype: Its antigen remains unidentified.

Study outcomes and limitations: PBMCs that were unsorted prevented a conclusive naive versus antigen-experienced comparison. Long-lived donors exceeded aged donors in naive CD4+ cells and diversity.

Alongside a J-beta primer mix, a sample-barcoded 5' primer served in a second PCR lasting roughly 7 to 11 cycles. MiXCR, run by TCRdb on the 5' RACE reads, gives a single entry per CDR3 protein. The sample holds some 730,000 distinct CDR3 sequences; about 20% are singletons and the top ten take approximately 20%. The sample was blood. The chain recombines TRBV10-3 with TRBJ1-4; no reliable D call. The clonotype originates from a man aged 70-80 years in good health. CDR3 in amino acids: CAISESGSSQKLFF. In DNA form, the CDR3 reads TGTGCCATCAGTGAGTCGGGGTCGAGTCAAAAACTGTTTTTT.